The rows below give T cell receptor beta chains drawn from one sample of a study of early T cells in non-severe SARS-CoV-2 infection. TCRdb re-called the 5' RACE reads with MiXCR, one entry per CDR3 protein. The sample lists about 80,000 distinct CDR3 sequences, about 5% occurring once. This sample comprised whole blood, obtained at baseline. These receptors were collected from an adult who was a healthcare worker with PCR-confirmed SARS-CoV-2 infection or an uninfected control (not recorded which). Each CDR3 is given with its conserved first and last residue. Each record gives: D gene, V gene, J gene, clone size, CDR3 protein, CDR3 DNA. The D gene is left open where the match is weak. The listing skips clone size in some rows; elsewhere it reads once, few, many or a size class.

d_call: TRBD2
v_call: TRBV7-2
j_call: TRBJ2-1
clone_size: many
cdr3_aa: CASSPRAGADNEQFF
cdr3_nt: TGTGCCAGCAGCCCGCGAGCGGGAGCCGACAATGAGCAGTTCTTC

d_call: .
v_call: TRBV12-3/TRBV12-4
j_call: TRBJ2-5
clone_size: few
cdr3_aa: CASSFAGTGQETQYF
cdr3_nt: TGTGCCAGCAGTTTCGCGGGGACTGGCCAAGAGACCCAGTACTTC

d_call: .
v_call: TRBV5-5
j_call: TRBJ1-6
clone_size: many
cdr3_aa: CASSSERASYNSPLHF
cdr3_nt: TGTGCCAGCAGTTCCGAGAGGGCCTCCTATAATTCACCCCTCCACTTT

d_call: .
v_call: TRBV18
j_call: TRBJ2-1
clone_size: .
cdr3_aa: CASSPKGTTPMQKQFF
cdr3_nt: TGTGCCAGCTCACCGAAGGGGACGACGCCAATGCAGAAGCAGTTCTTC

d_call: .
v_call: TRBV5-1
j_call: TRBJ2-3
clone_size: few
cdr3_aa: CASRPGQPTDTQYF
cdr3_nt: TGCGCCAGCAGGCCAGGGCAGCCCACAGATACGCAGTATTTT

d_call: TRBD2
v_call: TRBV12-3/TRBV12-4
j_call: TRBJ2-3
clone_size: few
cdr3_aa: CASSPPAPTSGRTDTQYF
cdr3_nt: TGTGCCAGCAGTCCCCCCGCCCCGACTAGCGGGCGCACAGATACGCAGTATTTT

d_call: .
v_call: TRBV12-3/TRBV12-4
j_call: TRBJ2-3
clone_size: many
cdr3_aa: CASSSGRAYADTQYF
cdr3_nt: TGTGCCAGCAGTTCGGGCAGGGCATACGCAGATACGCAGTATTTT

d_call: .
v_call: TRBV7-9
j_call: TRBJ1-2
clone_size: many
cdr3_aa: CASSKSDMLYGYTF
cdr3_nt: TGTGCCAGCAGTAAATCGGACATGCTCTATGGCTACACCTTC

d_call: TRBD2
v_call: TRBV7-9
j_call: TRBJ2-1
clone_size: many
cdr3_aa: CASSPPPGTSGSGAYNEQFF
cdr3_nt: TGTGCCAGCAGCCCCCCCCCCGGGACTAGCGGGAGCGGGGCCTACAATGAGCAGTTCTTC

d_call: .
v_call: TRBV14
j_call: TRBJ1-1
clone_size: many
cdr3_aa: CASSQVEKGNTEAFF
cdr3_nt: TGTGCCAGCAGCCAAGTCGAAAAGGGGAACACTGAAGCTTTCTTT

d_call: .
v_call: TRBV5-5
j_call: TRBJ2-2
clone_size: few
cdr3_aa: CASSLDPLNTGELFF
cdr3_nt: TGTGCCAGCAGCTTGGATCCTCTTAACACCGGGGAGCTGTTTTTT

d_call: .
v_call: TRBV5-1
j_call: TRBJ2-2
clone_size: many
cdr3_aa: CASSLGQSTGELFF
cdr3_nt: TGCGCCAGCAGCTTGGGACAGAGCACCGGGGAGCTGTTTTTT

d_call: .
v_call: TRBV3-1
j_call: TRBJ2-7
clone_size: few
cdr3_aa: CASSSRGTLVGQYF
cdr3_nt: TGTGCCAGCAGCTCCCGGGGCACCTTGGTGGGGCAGTACTTC

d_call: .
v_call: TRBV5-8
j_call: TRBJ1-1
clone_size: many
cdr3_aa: CASSSLPEAFF
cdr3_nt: TGTGCCAGCAGCTCTCTACCCGAAGCTTTCTTT

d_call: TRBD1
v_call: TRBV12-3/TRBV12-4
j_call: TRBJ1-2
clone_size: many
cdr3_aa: CASRLIGRTGEGYTF
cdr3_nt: TGTGCCAGCAGACTTATTGGGCGGACAGGGGAGGGCTACACCTTC

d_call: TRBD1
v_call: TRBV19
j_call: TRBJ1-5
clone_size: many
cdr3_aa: CASMLGGGNQPQHF
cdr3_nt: TGTGCCAGTATGTTAGGGGGCGGCAATCAGCCCCAGCATTTT

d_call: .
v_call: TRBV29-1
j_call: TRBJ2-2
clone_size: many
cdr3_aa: CSVLRANANTGELFF
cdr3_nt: TGCAGCGTTCTCCGAGCTAACGCGAACACCGGGGAGCTGTTTTTT

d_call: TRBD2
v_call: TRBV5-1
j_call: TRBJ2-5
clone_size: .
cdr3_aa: CASSWASGSFGETQYF
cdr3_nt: TGCGCCAGCAGCTGGGCTAGCGGGAGCTTTGGAGAGACCCAGTACTTC

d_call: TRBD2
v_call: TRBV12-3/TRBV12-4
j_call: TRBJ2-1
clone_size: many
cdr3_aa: CASSTRGSGRSYNEQFF
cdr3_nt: TGTGCCAGCAGTACCCGAGGTAGCGGGAGATCCTACAATGAGCAGTTCTTC

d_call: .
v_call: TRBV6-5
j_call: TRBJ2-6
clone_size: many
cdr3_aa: CASSRDTGANVLTF
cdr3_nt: TGTGCCAGCAGCCGGGACACCGGGGCCAACGTCCTGACTTTC

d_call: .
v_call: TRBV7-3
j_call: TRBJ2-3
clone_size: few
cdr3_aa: CASSHRLVGDTQYF
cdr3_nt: TGTGCCAGCAGCCACAGATTAGTAGGAGATACGCAGTATTTT

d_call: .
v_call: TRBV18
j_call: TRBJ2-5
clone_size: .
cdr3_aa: CASSGQPQETQYF
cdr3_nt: TGTGCCAGCTCTGGGCAGCCTCAAGAGACCCAGTACTTC

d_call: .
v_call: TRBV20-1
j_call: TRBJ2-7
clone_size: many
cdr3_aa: CSAFESGLDEQYF
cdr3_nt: TGCAGTGCGTTTGAGTCGGGCCTTGACGAGCAGTACTTC

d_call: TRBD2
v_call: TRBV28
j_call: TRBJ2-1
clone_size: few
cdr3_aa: CASSFSGRASGEQFF
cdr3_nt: TGTGCCAGCAGTTTCAGCGGGAGGGCCTCGGGGGAGCAGTTCTTC

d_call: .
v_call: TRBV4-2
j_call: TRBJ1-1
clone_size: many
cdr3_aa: CASSISTNTEAFF
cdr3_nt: TGTGCCAGCAGTATTAGCACGAACACTGAAGCTTTCTTT

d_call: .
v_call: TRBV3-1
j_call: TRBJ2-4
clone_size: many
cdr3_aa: CASSHTYPFGAKNIQYF
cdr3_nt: TGTGCCAGCAGCCATACCTACCCGTTCGGTGCCAAAAACATTCAGTACTTC

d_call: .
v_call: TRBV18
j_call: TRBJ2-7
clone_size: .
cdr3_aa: CASSPSLGGYEQYF
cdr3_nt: TGTGCCAGCTCACCATCTCTGGGAGGCTACGAGCAGTACTTC

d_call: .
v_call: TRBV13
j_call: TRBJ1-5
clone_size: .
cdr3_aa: CASSSRGHGPQHF
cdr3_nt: TGTGCCAGCAGCTCCCGGGGACACGGGCCCCAGCATTTT

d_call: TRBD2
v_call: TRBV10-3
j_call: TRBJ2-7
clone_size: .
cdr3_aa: CAISDVGTSVPATHSYEQYF
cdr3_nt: TGTGCCATCAGTGATGTAGGGACTAGCGTCCCCGCTACTCATTCCTACGAGCAGTACTTC

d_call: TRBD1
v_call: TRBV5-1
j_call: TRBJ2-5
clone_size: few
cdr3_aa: CASSSGQVAGETQYF
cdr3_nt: TGCGCCAGCAGCTCGGGACAGGTCGCCGGAGAGACCCAGTACTTC

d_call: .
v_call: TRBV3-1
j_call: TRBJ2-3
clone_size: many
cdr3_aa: CASSQYLISTDTQYF
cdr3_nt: TGTGCCAGCAGCCAGTACCTCATAAGCACAGATACGCAGTATTTT

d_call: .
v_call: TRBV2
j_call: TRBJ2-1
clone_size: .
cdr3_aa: CASSEGGHEQFF
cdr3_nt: TGTGCCAGCAGTGAGGGAGGTCATGAGCAGTTCTTC

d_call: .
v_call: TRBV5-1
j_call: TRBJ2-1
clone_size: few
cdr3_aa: CASSLGAGAFRGQFF
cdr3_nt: TGCGCCAGCAGCTTGGGCGCCGGGGCCTTTCGGGGGCAGTTCTTC

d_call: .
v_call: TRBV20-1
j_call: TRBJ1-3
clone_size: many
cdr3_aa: CSAKIQSSGNTIYF
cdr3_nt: TGCAGTGCCAAGATTCAGAGCTCTGGAAACACCATATATTTT

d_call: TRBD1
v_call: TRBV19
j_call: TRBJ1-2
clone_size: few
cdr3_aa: CASSARDSQYYGYTF
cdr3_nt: TGTGCCAGTAGTGCCCGGGACAGCCAGTACTATGGCTACACCTTC

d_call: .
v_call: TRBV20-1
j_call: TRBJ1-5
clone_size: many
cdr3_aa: CSVIANGGNQPQHF
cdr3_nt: TGCAGTGTAATTGCTAATGGGGGGAATCAGCCCCAGCATTTT

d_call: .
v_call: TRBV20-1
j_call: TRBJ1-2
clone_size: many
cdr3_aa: CSARPGGAGLGYTF
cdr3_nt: TGCAGTGCGAGACCGGGAGGAGCAGGGCTCGGCTACACCTTC

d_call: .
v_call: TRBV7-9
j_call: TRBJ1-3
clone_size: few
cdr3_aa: CASIITRDEGNTIYF
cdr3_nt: TGTGCCAGCATCATAACCCGGGACGAAGGAAACACCATATATTTT

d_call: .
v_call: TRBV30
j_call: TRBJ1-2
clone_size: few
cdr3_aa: CAWSVKTFLSRANEHGYTF
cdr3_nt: TGTGCCTGGAGTGTAAAAACCTTCCTAAGTAGGGCAAACGAGCATGGCTACACCTTC

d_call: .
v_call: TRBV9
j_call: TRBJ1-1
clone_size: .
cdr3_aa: CASSVGATEAFF
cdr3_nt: TGTGCCAGCAGCGTAGGGGCAACTGAAGCTTTCTTT

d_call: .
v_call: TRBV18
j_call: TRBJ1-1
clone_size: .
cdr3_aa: CASSPPVSSEAFF
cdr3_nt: TGTGCCAGCTCACCACCCGTGAGCAGTGAAGCTTTCTTT

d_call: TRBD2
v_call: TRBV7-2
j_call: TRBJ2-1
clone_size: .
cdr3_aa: CASSLQVTSALLQFF
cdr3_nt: TGTGCCAGCAGCTTACAGGTGACTAGCGCCTTGCTGCAGTTCTTC

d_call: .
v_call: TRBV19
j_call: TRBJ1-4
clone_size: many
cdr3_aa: CASSSPGRANEKLFF
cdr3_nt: TGTGCCAGTAGTAGCCCGGGACGGGCTAATGAAAAACTGTTTTTT

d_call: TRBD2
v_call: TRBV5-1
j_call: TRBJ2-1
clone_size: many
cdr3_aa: CASKERDSYNEQFF
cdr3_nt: TGCGCCAGCAAGGAGCGGGACTCCTACAATGAGCAGTTCTTC

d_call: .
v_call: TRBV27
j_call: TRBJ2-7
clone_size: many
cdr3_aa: CASSLGSGNPTEYEQYF
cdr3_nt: TGTGCCAGCAGTTTAGGGTCGGGTAACCCTACGGAGTACGAGCAGTACTTC

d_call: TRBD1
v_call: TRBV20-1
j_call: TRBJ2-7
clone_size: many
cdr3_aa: CSARDPGGYEQYF
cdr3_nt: TGCAGTGCTAGAGATCCAGGGGGCTACGAGCAGTACTTC

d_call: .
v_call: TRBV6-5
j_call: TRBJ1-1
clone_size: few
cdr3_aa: CASFSFVGTEAFF
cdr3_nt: TGTGCCAGCTTCTCGTTTGTCGGCACTGAAGCTTTCTTT

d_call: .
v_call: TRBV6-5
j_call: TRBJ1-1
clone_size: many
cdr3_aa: CASSRDTKAFF
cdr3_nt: TGTGCCAGCAGCCGCGACACGAAAGCTTTCTTT

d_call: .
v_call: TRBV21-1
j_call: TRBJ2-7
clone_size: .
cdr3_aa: CASSKFDRSYEQYF
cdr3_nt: TGTGCCAGCAGCAAGTTCGACCGCTCCTACGAGCAGTACTTC

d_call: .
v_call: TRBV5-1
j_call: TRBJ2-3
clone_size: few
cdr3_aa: CASSWPPRRGYTDTQYF
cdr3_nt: TGCGCCAGCAGCTGGCCCCCGCGGAGGGGGTACACAGATACGCAGTATTTT